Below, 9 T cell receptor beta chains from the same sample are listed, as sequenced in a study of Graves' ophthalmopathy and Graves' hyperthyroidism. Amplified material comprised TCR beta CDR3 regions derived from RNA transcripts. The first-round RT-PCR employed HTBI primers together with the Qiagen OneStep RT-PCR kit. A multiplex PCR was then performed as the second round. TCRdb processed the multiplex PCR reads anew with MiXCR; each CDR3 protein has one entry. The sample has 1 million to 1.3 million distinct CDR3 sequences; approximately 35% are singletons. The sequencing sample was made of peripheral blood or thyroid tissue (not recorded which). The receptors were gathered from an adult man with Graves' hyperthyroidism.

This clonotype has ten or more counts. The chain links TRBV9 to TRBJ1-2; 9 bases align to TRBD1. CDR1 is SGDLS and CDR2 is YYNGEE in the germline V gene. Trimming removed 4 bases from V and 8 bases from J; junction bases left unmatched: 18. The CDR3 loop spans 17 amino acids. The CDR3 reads CASSQQDRGQLNTGYTF. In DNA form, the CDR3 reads TGTGCCAGCAGCCAACAGGACAGGGGACAACTTAACACGGGCTACACCTTC.

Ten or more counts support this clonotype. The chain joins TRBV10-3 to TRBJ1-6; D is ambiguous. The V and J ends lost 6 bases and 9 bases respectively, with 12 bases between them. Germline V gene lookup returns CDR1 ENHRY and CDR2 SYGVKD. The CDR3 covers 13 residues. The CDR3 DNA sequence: TGTGCCATCAGGGACCTTGTGAGTTCACCCCTCCACTTT. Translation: CAIRDLVSSPLHF.

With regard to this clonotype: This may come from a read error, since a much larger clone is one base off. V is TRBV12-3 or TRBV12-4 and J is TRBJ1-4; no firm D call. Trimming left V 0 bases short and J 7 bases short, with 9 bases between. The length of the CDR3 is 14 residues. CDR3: CASSLAPPFEKLFF. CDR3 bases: TGTGCCAGCAGTTTAGCGCCTCCGTTTGAAAAACTGTTTTTT.

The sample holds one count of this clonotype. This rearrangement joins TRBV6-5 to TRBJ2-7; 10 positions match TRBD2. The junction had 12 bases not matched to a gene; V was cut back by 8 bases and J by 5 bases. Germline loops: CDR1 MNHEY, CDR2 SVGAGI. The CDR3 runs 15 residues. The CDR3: CASLPAASGSNEQYF. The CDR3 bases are TGTGCCAGCCTCCCGGCGGCTAGCGGGAGCAACGAGCAGTACTTC.

The CDR3 DNA reads TGTGCCAGCAGCGCAGGGGCGGCGGGAGGCTCGGATGAGCAGTTCTTC. Translated: CASSAGAAGGSDEQFF. The chain is built from TRBV7-6 and TRBJ2-1, with 8 positions matching TRBD2. The ends lost 5 bases at V and 8 bases at J; junction bases unmatched: 14. Germline V gene data show CDR1 as SGHVS and CDR2 as FNYEAQ. The CDR3 is made up of 16 amino acids.

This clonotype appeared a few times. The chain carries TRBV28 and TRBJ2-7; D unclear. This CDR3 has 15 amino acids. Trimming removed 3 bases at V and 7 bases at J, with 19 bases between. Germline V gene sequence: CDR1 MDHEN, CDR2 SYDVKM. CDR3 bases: TGTGCCAGCAGTTTGCTCGAGGAGACCCCGACGGAGCAGTACTTC. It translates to CASSLLEETPTEQYF.

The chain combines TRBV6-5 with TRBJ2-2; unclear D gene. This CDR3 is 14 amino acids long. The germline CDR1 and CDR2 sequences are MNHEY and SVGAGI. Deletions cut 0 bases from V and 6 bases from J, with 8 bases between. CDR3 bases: TGTGCCAGCAGTTACTCGGAGATGGCCGGGGAGCTGTTTTTT. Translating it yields CASSYSEMAGELFF.

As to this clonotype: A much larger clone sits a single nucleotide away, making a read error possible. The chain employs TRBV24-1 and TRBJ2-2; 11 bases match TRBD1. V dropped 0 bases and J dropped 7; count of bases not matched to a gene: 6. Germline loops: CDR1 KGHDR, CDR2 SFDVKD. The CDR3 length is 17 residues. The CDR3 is CATSDLTGTGGVGELFF. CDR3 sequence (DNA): TGTGCCACCAGTGATTTGACCGGGACAGGGGGAGTCGGGGAGCTGTTTTTT.

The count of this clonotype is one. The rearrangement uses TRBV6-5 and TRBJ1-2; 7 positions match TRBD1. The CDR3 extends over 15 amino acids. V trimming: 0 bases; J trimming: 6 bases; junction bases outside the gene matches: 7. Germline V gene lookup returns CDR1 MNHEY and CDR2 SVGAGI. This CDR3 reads CASSYSAGGNNGYTF. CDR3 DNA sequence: TGTGCCAGCAGTTACTCGGCAGGGGGGAACAATGGCTACACCTTC.